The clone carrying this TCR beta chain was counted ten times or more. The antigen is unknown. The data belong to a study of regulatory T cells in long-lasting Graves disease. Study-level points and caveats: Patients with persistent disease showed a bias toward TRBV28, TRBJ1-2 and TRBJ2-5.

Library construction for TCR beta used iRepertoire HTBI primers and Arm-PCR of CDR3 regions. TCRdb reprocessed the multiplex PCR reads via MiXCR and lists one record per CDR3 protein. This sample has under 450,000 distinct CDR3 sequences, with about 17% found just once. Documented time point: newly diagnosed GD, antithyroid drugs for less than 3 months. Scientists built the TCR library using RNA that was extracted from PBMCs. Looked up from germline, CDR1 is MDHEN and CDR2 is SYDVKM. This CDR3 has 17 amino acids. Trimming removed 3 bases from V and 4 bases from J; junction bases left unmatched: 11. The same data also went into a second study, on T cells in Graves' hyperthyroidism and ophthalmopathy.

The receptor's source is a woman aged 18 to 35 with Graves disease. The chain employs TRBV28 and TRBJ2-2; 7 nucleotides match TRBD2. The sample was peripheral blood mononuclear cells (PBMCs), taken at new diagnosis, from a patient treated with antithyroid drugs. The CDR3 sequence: CASSLGVGGGPTGELFF. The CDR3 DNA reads TGTGCCAGCAGTTTGGGTGTCGGGGGAGGGCCCACCGGGGAGCTGTTTTTT.